This T cell receptor beta chain emerged from a study of T cells expressing NK-cell markers. Background on the study: Each TCR beta repertoire originated in sorted T cells that were CD3+CD56+NKG2C+, CD3+CD56+NKG2C- or CD3+CD56-NKG2C+. There were seven HCMV-seropositive donors and one seronegative donor among the eight sequenced.

The germline V gene encodes CDR1 SGHKS and CDR2 YYEKEE (reference sequence). This CDR3 is built from 17 residues. Concerning this clonotype itself: The antigen remains undetermined.

The authors made TCR beta cDNA libraries by 5'RACE template switching. This switching added a universal primer site and UMIs. TCRdb reprocessed the 5' RACE reads; each CDR3 protein has one entry and no DNA is given. The listing contains some 600,000 distinct CDR3 sequences. Findings of the study overall: For over 5 donors, the dominant NKG2C+ clonotypes made up 1.0-7.0% of their CD8+ T cells.

The rearrangement joins TRBV5-5 to TRBJ1-1; as DNA is missing, the TRBD1 call by TCRdb cannot be tested. Sequenced input: blood T cells: a sorted CD56 or NKG2C T cell subset, CD4+ or CD8+ T cells, or bulk PBMC T cells (not recorded which). The receptor was derived from a man between 18 and 29 years old in good health. CDR3 sequence: CASSLAGALSMNTEAFF.